This T cell receptor beta chain was identified in a study of cytomegalovirus exposure and HLA in healthy donors. Study-level points and caveats: Reportedly, cytomegalovirus status was diagnosed with high sensitivity and specificity. The authors listed some 160 TCR beta chains as cytomegalovirus-associated.

The germline CDR1 and CDR2 sequences are MNHEY and SMNVEV (reference sequence). V gave up 7 bases and J gave up 8 bases, with 20 bases separating them. The CDR3 length is 14 residues. Regarding this clone: Its antigen remains unknown.

Libraries were prepared by immunoSEQ multiplex PCR; TCRdb keeps only in-frame clonotypes and omits some of them. Of 43,000 or so clones in the sample, about 90% were seen once. V gene TRBV27 combines with J gene TRBJ1-2, with a tentative D call TRBD1 (5 bases). The sequenced sample was PBMCs. The receptor was derived from a young man in good health and CMV-seronegative. This chain's CDR3 is CASTRSPGGFGYTF. CDR3 sequence (DNA): TGTGCCAGCACTCGAAGCCCCGGGGGGTTCGGCTACACCTTC.